The present TCR beta chain was sequenced within a study of control samples from healthy donors and cancer patients (dated by TCRdb to 2020 to 2021). This clone showed up just once. The clone's antigen remains unknown. No base-level quality is on record; no much larger clone is a single base apart. Libraries were constructed by the immunoSEQ multiplex PCR assay. TCRdb took over this immuneACCESS table, retaining in-frame rearrangements with V and J assigned. Such tables are incomplete; in checked studies, under half of the missing clones stem from an unresolved V gene, and the remainder is unexplained. In this sample the table shows about 53,000 clones, roughly 90% of which occur a single time. In total, the top ten clones hold over 12% of the sample. Trimming costs V 4 bases and J 2 bases, and their ends lie 27 bases apart. From cysteine to phenylalanine, the CDR3 is 20 amino acids long. The only DNA kept is the CDR3, 60 bases in frame from the first base. Via the germline V gene, CDR1 is SGHNT and CDR2 YENEEA.

The sequence joins TRBV11-3 to TRBJ1-5; TRBD1 is possibly the D segment (6 matching bases). Sequenced input: PBMCs. The sequence was collected from a man in his 60s with head and neck cancer. In nucleotide form, the sequence is TGTGCCAGCAGCTCAGAGATGGCTTTCGGGGGGCGCGTGGGCAATCAGCCCCAGCATTTT. The translation is CASSSEMAFGGRVGNQPQHF.